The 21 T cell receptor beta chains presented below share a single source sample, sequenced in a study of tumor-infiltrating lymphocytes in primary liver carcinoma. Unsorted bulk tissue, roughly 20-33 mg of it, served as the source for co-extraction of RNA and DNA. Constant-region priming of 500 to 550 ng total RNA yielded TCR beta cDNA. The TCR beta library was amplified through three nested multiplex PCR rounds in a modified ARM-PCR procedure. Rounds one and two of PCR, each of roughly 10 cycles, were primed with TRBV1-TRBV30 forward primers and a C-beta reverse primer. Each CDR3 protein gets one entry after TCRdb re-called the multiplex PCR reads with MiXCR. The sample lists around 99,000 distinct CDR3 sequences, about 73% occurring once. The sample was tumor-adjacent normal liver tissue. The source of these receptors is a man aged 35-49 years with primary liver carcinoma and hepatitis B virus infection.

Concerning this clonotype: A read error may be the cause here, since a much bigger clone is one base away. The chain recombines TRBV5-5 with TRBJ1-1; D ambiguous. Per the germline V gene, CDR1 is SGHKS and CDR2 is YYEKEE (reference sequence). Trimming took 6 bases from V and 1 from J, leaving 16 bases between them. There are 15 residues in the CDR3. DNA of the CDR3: TGTGCCAGCACTCGGAACGTCCAGTCGAACACTGAAGCTTTCTTT. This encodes CASTRNVQSNTEAFF.

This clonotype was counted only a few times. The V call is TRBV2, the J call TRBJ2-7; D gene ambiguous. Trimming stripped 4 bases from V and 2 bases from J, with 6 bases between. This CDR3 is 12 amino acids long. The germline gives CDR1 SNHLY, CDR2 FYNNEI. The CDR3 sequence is CASSVGPYEQYF. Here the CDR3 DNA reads TGTGCCAGCAGTGTAGGTCCCTACGAGCAGTACTTC. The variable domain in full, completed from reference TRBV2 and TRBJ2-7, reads EPEVTQTPSHQVTQMGQEVILRCVPISNHLYFYWYRQILGQKVEFLVSFYNNEISEKSEIFDDQFSVERPDGSNFTLKIRSTKLEDSAMYFCASSVGPYEQYFGPGTRLTVT.

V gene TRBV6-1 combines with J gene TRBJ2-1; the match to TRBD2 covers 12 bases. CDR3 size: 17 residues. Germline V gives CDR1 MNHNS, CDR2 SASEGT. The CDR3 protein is CVRSDALAGGPVDEQFF. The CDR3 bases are TGTGTCAGGAGTGACGCGCTAGCGGGAGGGCCGGTGGATGAGCAGTTCTTC.

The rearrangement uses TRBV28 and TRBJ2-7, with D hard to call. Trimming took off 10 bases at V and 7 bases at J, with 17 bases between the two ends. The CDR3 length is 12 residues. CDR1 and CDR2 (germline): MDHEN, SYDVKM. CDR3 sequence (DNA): TGTGCCAACACCGGAGATCCCTGGGAGCAGTACTTC. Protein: CANTGDPWEQYF.

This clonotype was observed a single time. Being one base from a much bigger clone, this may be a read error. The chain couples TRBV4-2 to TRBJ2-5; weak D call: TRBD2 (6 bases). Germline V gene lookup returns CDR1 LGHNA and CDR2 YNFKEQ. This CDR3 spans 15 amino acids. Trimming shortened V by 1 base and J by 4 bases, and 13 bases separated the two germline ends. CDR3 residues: CASSQGAGSGETQYF. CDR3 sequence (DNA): TGTGCCAGCAGCCAAGGGGCGGGATCGGGAGAGACCCAGTACTTC.

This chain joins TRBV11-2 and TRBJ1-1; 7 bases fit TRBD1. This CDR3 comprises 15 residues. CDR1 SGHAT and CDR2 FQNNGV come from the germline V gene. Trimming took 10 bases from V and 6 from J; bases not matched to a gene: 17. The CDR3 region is CANTRRQGEGAEAFF. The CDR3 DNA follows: TGTGCCAACACCCGGAGACAGGGTGAAGGGGCTGAAGCTTTCTTT.

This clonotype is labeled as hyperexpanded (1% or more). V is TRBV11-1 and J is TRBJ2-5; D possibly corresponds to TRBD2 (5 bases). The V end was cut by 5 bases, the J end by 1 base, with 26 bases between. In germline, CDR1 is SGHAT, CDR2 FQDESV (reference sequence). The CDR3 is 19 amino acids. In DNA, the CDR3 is TGTGCCAGCAGCCCGCCCCCGGAGGTCAGGAAGGACTTCCAAGAGACCCAGTACTTC. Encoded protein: CASSPPPEVRKDFQETQYF.

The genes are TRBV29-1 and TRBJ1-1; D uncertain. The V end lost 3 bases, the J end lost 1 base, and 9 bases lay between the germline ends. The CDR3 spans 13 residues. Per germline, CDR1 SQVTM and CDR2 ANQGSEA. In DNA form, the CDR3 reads TGCAGCGTTGACGTACCCACGAACACTGAAGCTTTCTTT. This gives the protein CSVDVPTNTEAFF. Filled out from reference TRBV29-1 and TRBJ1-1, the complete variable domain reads SAVISQKPSRDICQRGTSLTIQCQVDSQVTMMFWYRQQPGQSLTLIATANQGSEATYESGFVIDKFPISRPNLTFSTLTVSNMSPEDSSIYLCSVDVPTNTEAFFGQGTRLTVV.

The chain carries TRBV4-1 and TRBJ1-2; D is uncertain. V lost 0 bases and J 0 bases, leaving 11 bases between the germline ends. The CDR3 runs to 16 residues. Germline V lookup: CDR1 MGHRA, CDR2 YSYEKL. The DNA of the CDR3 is TGCGCCAGCAGCCAAGAGTTGGCACCTACTAACTATGGCTACACCTTC. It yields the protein CASSQELAPTNYGYTF.

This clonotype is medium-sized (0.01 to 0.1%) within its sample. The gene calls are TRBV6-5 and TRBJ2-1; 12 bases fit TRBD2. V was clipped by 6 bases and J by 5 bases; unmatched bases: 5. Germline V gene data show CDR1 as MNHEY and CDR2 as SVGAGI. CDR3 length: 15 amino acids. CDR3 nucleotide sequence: TGTGCCAGCAGATATGGACTAGCGGGGCACAATGAGCAGTTCTTC. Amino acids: CASRYGLAGHNEQFF.

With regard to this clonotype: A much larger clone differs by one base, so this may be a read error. The CDR3 DNA is TGTGCCCGCAGTCTCGAGTTCGACCGGGACTACGAGCAGTACTTC. Protein sequence: CARSLEFDRDYEQYF. V usage is TRBV6-4 and J usage is TRBJ2-7; D is possibly TRBD2 (5 bases). CDR1 and CDR2 (germline): MRHNA, SNTAGT. This CDR3 has 15 residues.

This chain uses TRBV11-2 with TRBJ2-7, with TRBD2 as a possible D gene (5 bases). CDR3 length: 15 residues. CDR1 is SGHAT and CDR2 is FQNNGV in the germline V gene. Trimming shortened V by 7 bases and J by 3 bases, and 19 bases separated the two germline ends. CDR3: CASIPLEAAHYEQYF. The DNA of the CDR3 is TGTGCCAGCATTCCCTTGGAAGCGGCCCACTACGAGCAGTACTTC.

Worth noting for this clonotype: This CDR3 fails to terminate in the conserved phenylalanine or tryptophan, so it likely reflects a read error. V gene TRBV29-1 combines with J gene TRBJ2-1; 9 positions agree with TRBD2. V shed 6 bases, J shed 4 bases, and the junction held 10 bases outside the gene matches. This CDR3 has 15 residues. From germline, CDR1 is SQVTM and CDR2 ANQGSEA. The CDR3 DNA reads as TGCAGCGTCCACCTTCGACTAGCGGATTACAATGAGCAGTTCTCC. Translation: CSVHLRLADYNEQFS.

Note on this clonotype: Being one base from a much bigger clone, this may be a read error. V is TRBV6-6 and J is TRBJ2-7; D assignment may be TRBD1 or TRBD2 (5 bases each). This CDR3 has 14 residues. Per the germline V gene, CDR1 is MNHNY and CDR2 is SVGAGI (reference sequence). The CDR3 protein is CASRGDSRIYDQYF. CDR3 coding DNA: TGTGCCAGCCGAGGGGATTCTAGGATCTACGATCAGTACTTC.

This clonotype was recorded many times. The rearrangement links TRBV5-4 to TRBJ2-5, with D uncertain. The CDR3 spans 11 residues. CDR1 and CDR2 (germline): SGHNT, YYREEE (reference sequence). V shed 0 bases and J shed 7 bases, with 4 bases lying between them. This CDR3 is CASSLVGTQYF. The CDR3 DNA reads TGTGCCAGCAGCTTGGTTGGGACCCAGTACTTC.

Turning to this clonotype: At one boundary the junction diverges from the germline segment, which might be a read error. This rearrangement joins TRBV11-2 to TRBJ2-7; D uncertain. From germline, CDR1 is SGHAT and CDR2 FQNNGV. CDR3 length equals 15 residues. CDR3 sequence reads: CASGLVPVSSYEQYF. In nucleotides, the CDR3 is TGTGCCAGCGGCTTAGTACCTGTCAGCTCCTATGAGCAGTACTTC. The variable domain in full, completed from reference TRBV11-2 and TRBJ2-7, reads EAGVAQSPRYKIIEKRQSVAFWCNPISGHATLYWYQQILGQGPKLLIQFQNNGVVDDSQLPKDRFSAERLKGVDSTLKIQPAKLEDSAVYLCASGLVPVSSYEQYFGPGTRLTVT.

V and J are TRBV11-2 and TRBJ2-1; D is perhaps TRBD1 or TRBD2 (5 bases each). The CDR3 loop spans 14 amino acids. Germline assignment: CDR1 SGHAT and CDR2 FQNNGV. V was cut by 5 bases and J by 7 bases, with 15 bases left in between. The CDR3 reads CASSNGAAYNEQFF. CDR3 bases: TGTGCCAGCAGCAACGGGGCAGCGTATAATGAGCAGTTCTTC.

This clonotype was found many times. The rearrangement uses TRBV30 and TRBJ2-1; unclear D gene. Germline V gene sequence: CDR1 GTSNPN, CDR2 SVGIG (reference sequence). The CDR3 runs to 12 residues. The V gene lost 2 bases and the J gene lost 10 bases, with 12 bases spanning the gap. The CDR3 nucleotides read TGTGCCTGGAGTCCCCTGGGCGGCGAGCAGTTCTTC. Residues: CAWSPLGGEQFF.

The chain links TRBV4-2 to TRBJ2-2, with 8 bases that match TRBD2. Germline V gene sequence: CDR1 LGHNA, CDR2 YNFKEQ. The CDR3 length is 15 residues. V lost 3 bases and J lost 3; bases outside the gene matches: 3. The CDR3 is CASSQGLGDTGELFF. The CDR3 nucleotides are TGTGCCAGCAGCCAGGGACTAGGGGACACCGGGGAGCTGTTTTTT.

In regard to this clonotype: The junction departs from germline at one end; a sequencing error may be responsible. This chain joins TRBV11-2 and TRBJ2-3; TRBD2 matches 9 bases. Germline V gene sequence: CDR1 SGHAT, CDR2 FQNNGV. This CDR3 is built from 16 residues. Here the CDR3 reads CAISLEGLAWADTQYF. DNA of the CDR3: TGTGCCATCAGCTTAGAGGGACTAGCATGGGCAGATACGCAGTATTTT. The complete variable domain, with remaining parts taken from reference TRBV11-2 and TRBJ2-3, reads EAGVAQSPRYKIIEKRQSVAFWCNPISGHATLYWYQQILGQGPKLLIQFQNNGVVDDSQLPKDRFSAERLKGVDSTLKIQPAKLEDSAVYLCAISLEGLAWADTQYFGPGTRLTVL.

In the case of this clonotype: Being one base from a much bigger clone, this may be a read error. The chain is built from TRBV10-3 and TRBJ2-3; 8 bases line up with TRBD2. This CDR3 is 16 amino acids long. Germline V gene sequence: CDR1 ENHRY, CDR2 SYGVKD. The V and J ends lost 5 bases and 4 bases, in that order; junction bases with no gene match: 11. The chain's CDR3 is CAISPGSSGCSDTQYF. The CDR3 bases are TGTGCCATCAGTCCTGGCTCTAGCGGGTGCTCAGATACGCAGTATTTT.